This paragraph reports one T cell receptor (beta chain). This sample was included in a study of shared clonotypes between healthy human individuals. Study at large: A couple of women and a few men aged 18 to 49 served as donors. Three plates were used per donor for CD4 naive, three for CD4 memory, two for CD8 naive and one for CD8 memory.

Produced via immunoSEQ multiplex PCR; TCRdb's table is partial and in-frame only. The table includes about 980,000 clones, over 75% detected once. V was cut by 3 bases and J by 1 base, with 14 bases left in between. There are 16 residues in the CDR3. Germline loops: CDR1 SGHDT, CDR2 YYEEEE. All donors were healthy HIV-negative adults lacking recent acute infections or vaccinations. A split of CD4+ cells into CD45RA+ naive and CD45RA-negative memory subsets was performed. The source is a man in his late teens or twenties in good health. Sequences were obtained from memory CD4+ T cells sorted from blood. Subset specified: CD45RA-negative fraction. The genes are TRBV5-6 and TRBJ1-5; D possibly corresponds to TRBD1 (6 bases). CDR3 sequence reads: CASSSMTGQSNQPQHF. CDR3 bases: TGTGCCAGCAGCTCAATGACAGGCCAGAGCAATCAGCCCCAGCATTTT.